The 27 T cell receptor beta chains in this list originate from one sample, sequenced in a study of metastatic and nonmetastatic thyroid tumors. Thyroid surgery took place with no prior treatment in any patient. TCRdb re-called clones from the PCR reads using MiXCR. Among about 30,000 clones, about a tenth were seen once, and the ten largest hold 16%. Sequenced: blood. All receptors derive from a female donor with papillary thyroid cancer or a benign thyroid nodule (not recorded which). Some clones in this sample may be carry-over from other donors' samples.

The sample holds many counts of this clone. The V and J genes are TRBV6-2 or TRBV6-3 and TRBJ2-3, with 10 positions matching TRBD2. From germline, CDR1 is MNHEY and CDR2 SVGEGT. V gave up 4 bases and J gave up 6 bases; unmatched junction bases: 4. CDR3 length: 14 amino acids. The CDR3 sequence: CASSLAGGWDTQYF. The CDR3 coding sequence is TGTGCCAGCAGTTTAGCGGGGGGATGGGATACGCAGTATTTT.

Ten or more counts support this clone. The V gene is TRBV19, the J gene TRBJ2-7; 8 bases are shared with TRBD1. The CDR3 spans 14 residues. Germline V CDR1 and CDR2: LNHDA, SQIVND (reference sequence). J gave up 4 bases and V 5 bases, and 7 bases lay outside the gene matches. The CDR3 protein is CASSPGTGDYEQYF. The CDR3 nucleotides read TGTGCCAGTAGTCCCGGGACAGGAGATTACGAGCAGTACTTC.

The chain combines TRBV6-1 with TRBJ2-7; the D gene is possibly TRBD2 (5 bases). The CDR3 runs to 13 residues. V gave up 6 bases and J gave up 3 bases, with 12 bases separating them. Germline V gene data show CDR1 as MNHNS and CDR2 as SASEGT. The CDR3 DNA reads TGTGCCAGCAGCTCGAATGACTACTACGAGCAGTACTTC. This encodes CASSSNDYYEQYF.

The table lists this clone with many counts. V usage is TRBV7-9 and J usage is TRBJ2-3; no reliable D call. CDR1 and CDR2 from the germline V gene are SEHNR and FQNEAQ (reference sequence). The CDR3 length is 11 residues. Trimming took 5 bases from V and 8 from J, leaving 8 bases between them. CDR3 region: CASSPAATQYF. CDR3 sequence (DNA): TGTGCCAGCAGCCCGGCGGCTACGCAGTATTTT.

This clone showed up many times. J is TRBJ1-2 and V is TRBV11-2; maybe TRBD1 (6 bases). Trimming took 5 bases from V and 4 from J, leaving 26 bases between them. The CDR3 runs 18 residues. From germline, CDR1 is SGHAT and CDR2 FQNNGV. CDR3 residues: CASSLGATGTQGTYGYTF. In nucleotides, the CDR3 is TGTGCCAGCAGCCTGGGGGCAACCGGGACACAAGGAACCTATGGCTACACCTTC.

This clone was found many times. The chain combines TRBV6-5 with TRBJ1-1; no definite D call. Trimming pared 0 bases from V and 11 bases from J, leaving 13 bases between. Germline V gives CDR1 MNHEY, CDR2 SVGAGI. The length of the CDR3 is 13 residues. CDR3 DNA sequence: TGTGCCAGCAGTTACTCGCCCGATGCGTACGCTTTCTTT. Its protein is CASSYSPDAYAFF.

This clone was seen ten or more times. The chain combines TRBV2 with TRBJ2-7; 7 bases are shared with TRBD2. The CDR3 runs to 15 residues. V dropped 4 bases and J dropped 0; count of bases not matched to a gene: 6. The germline CDR1 and CDR2 sequences are SNHLY and FYNNEI. CDR3 in amino acids: CASSGRGGSSYEQYF. CDR3 in DNA: TGTGCCAGCAGTGGTCGGGGCGGGAGCTCCTACGAGCAGTACTTC.

This sequence joins TRBV4-2 and TRBJ2-1; TRBD2 might be the D (6 bases). The germline gives CDR1 LGHNA, CDR2 YNFKEQ. V was trimmed by 1 base and J by 8 bases, leaving 18 bases between them. This CDR3 comprises 16 residues. CDR3 DNA: TGTGCCAGCAGCCAAGTCAGTGGAGGCACGGGGGATGAGCAGTTCTTC. This gives the protein CASSQVSGGTGDEQFF.

This clone was found many times. The rearrangement joins TRBV4-1 to TRBJ2-7; D is tentatively TRBD1 or TRBD2 (6 bases each). Germline assignment: CDR1 MGHRA and CDR2 YSYEKL. CDR3 size: 15 residues. The V end was cut by 3 bases, the J end by 3 bases, with 15 bases between. This CDR3 reads CASSHLGGGIYEQYF. CDR3 nucleotides: TGCGCCAGCAGCCACTTGGGGGGCGGGATCTACGAGCAGTACTTC.

This clone was counted at least ten times. This sample also contains other DNA sequences that code for the same CDR3. The chain couples TRBV20-1 to TRBJ2-3; a possible D gene is TRBD2 (6 bases). Germline V gene lookup returns CDR1 DFQATT and CDR2 SNEGSKA (reference sequence). Trimming took 4 bases from V and 2 from J, leaving 19 bases between them. This CDR3 has 16 amino acids. CDR3 sequence (DNA): TGCAGTGCTAACCGAGCGGGCAGAACTTTCACAGATACGCAGTATTTT. Translation: CSANRAGRTFTDTQYF.

This clone was counted ten times or more. The chain has TRBV6-2 or TRBV6-3 and TRBJ1-5; D is uncertain. The CDR3 is 14 residues long. V lost 6 bases, J lost 4 bases, and 13 bases lay in between. Per germline, CDR1 MNHEY and CDR2 SVGEGT. As DNA, the CDR3 is TGTGCCAGCAGAGTCAGAATGGGAAATCAGCCCCAGCATTTT. This encodes CASRVRMGNQPQHF.

This clone occurred once. The chain uses TRBV29-1 and TRBJ1-3; D unclear. Germline loops: CDR1 SQVTM, CDR2 ANQGSEA. The CDR3 length is 12 residues. DNA of the CDR3: TGCAGAGGAATAGACTCTGGAAACACCATATATTTT. Protein sequence: CRGIDSGNTIYF.

This clone occurred many times. This chain links TRBV11-1 with TRBJ2-1; D is ambiguous. This CDR3 has 15 residues. V was pared by 2 bases and J by 5 bases, with 13 bases between. Germline assignment: CDR1 SGHAT and CDR2 FQDESV (reference sequence). The CDR3 DNA reads TGTGCCAGCAGCTTAAACACGAGGCCCGACAATGAGCAGTTCTTC. It is translated as CASSLNTRPDNEQFF.

At least ten counts were recorded for this clone. V usage is TRBV6-7 and J usage is TRBJ2-6; the D is unclear. TRBV6-7 is labeled an ORF, and its function is uncertain. Trimming took off 6 bases at V and 4 bases at J, with 19 bases between the two ends. The CDR3 covers 17 residues. CDR3 loop: CASSRRPLKSGANVLTF. The DNA for the CDR3 is TGTGCCAGCAGCCGTAGGCCCCTGAAATCCGGGGCCAACGTCCTGACTTTC.

In this sample, this clone turned up many times. V and J are TRBV5-1 and TRBJ2-1, with TRBD2 matching 7 bases. This CDR3 spans 16 amino acids. The V segment lost 1 base and the J segment 9 bases; nucleotides outside the gene matches: 13. Germline CDR1 is SGHRS and CDR2 is YFSETQ. Here the CDR3 reads CASSLTSDITMGEQFF. The CDR3 DNA follows: TGCGCCAGCAGCTTGACTAGCGATATAACAATGGGTGAGCAGTTCTTC.

This clone was seen a few times. This chain links TRBV28 with TRBJ2-7; D may be TRBD2 (5 bases). The germline V gene encodes CDR1 MDHEN and CDR2 SYDVKM. The CDR3 spans 14 residues. The germline V and J ends were trimmed by 7 bases and 0 bases, with 13 bases remaining between them. CDR3 amino acids: CASNAGMVSYEQYF. DNA of the CDR3: TGTGCCAGCAATGCCGGGATGGTCTCCTACGAGCAGTACTTC.

The rearrangement links TRBV11-2 to TRBJ2-6; no firm D call. From germline, CDR1 is SGHAT and CDR2 FQNNGV. The ends were cut back, 5 bases at V and 2 bases at J, with 4 bases in the middle. The length of the CDR3 is 13 residues. The CDR3 sequence: CASSPPGANVLTF. DNA of the CDR3: TGTGCCAGCAGCCCCCCTGGGGCCAACGTCCTGACTTTC.

This clone appeared a few times. The chain links TRBV10-3 to TRBJ2-1, with a weak D call TRBD2 (6 bases). This CDR3 comprises 14 residues. In germline, CDR1 is ENHRY, CDR2 SYGVKD. Trimming shortened V by 4 bases and J by 1 base, and 8 bases separated the two germline ends. CDR3 amino acids: CAISGGGSYNEQFF. In DNA form, the CDR3 reads TGTGCCATCAGTGGAGGAGGGTCCTACAATGAGCAGTTCTTC.

At least ten counts were recorded for this clone. A much bigger clone sits one base away, suggesting this may be a read error. The chain links TRBV7-9 to TRBJ2-7; TRBD2 aligns across 9 bases. The V and J ends lost 2 bases and 6 bases, in that order; junction bases with no gene match: 5. Germline V lookup: CDR1 SEHNR, CDR2 FQNEAQ (reference sequence). The CDR3 length is 14 residues. As DNA, the CDR3 is TGTGCCAGCAGCTTAATAGCGGGAGATTCCGAGCAGTACTTC. Its translation: CASSLIAGDSEQYF.

This clone was observed many times. The chain uses TRBV7-2 and TRBJ2-1; possible D gene TRBD1, 6 bases. The CDR3 has 14 amino acids. Trimming shortened V by 3 bases and J by 9 bases, and 15 bases separated the two germline ends. The V gene's germline CDR1 is SGHTA and CDR2 FQGNSA. CDR3 amino acids: CASSFGRQDGEQFF. The CDR3 DNA follows: TGTGCCAGCAGCTTCGGTAGACAGGACGGTGAGCAGTTCTTC.

This clone was counted at least ten times. The chain couples TRBV27 to TRBJ2-7, with 8 bases that match TRBD2. The CDR3 spans 13 residues. Per the germline V gene, CDR1 is MNHEY and CDR2 is SMNVEV (reference sequence). Trimming removed 5 bases from V and 2 bases from J; junction bases left unmatched: 2. The CDR3 region has the DNA TGTGCCAGCAGTAGCGGGAGCGCCTACGAGCAGTACTTC. As protein: CASSSGSAYEQYF.

The chain employs TRBV2 and TRBJ1-6, with a possible D match to TRBD1 (6 bases). The V end was cut by 2 bases, the J end by 7 bases, with 9 bases between. CDR1 and CDR2 (germline): SNHLY, FYNNEI. This CDR3 has 14 residues. CDR3 residues: CASSEQGPNSPLHF. CDR3 coding DNA: TGTGCCAGCAGTGAACAGGGGCCCAATTCACCCCTCCACTTT.

This clone was recorded many times. The chain has TRBV5-8 and TRBJ1-5; weak D call: TRBD1 (6 bases). V lost 0 bases to trimming and J lost 7 bases, with 14 bases between them. The CDR3 totals 15 residues. Germline V gene lookup returns CDR1 SGHTS and CDR2 YDEGEE. The CDR3 DNA reads TGTGCCAGCAGCTTGGGCCCGACAGGCGGACAGCCCCAGCATTTT. This gives the protein CASSLGPTGGQPQHF.

This clone was recorded at least ten times. CDR3 sequence (DNA): TGCGCCAGCAGCCCCCTAGGGACCGGGACAGGGGCTAGGTACGAGCAGTACTTC. It codes for CASSPLGTGTGARYEQYF. V is TRBV5-1 and J is TRBJ2-7; 10 positions agree with TRBD1. V shed 4 bases and J 4 bases; nucleotides not matched to a gene: 17. CDR3 length: 18 residues. Germline V gene lookup returns CDR1 SGHRS and CDR2 YFSETQ.

In its sample, this clone was seen many times. In nucleotides, the CDR3 is TGTGCCAGCAGCAACGAGGGACGGCGGGAAGGTTTCGCCGGGGAGCTGTTTTTT. It specifies CASSNEGRREGFAGELFF. The chain couples TRBV5-6 to TRBJ2-2, with D possibly matching TRBD2 (6 bases). Germline assignment: CDR1 SGHDT and CDR2 YYEEEE. This CDR3 contains 18 residues. The V end lost 4 bases, the J end lost 6 bases, and 25 bases lay between the germline ends.

There are many counts of this clone. The V gene is TRBV7-9, the J gene TRBJ2-2, with a possible D match to TRBD2 (5 bases). The germline CDR1 and CDR2 sequences are SEHNR and FQNEAQ (reference sequence). Trimming removed 6 bases at V and 3 bases at J, with 14 bases between. This CDR3 is 15 amino acids long. The CDR3 region is CASRGRAQDTGELFF. CDR3 in DNA: TGTGCCAGCAGAGGGCGGGCGCAGGACACCGGGGAGCTGTTTTTT.

This clone was counted between two and nine times. The chain combines TRBV6-4 with TRBJ2-3; TRBD1 matches 10 bases. CDR1 is MRHNA, CDR2 SNTAGT, per germline. CDR3 size: 15 residues. V shed 2 bases, J shed 1 base, and the junction held 0 bases outside the gene matches. CDR3 in amino acids: CASSDGTGGTDTQYF. The CDR3, as DNA: TGTGCCAGCAGTGACGGGACAGGGGGCACAGATACGCAGTATTTT.